This TCR beta chain stems from a study of early T cells in non-severe SARS-CoV-2 infection. This clonotype was counted ten times or more. MiXCR, applied by TCRdb to the 5' RACE reads, yields one record per CDR3 protein. The sample includes approximately 64,000 distinct CDR3 sequences, 4% to 5.5% of them seen just once. Germline V lookup: CDR1 SGHAT, CDR2 FQNNGV. This CDR3 has 13 residues. Trimming left V 0 bases short and J 6 bases short, with 5 bases between. V and J are TRBV11-2 and TRBJ2-2, with D unresolved. This TCR came from an adult who was a healthcare worker with PCR-confirmed SARS-CoV-2 infection or an uninfected control (not recorded which). Input material: whole blood. CDR3 bases: TGTGCCAGCAGCTTAGATCGAGCCGGGGAGCTGTTTTTT. This sequence encodes CASSLDRAGELFF.